Each of the 13 T cell receptor beta chains below was sequenced from the same sample in a study of T cells in Graves' hyperthyroidism and ophthalmopathy. Amplified regions were TCR beta CDR3 sequences from RNA transcripts. The HTBI set primed first-round TCR CDR3 RT-PCR. TCRdb reprocessed the multiplex PCR reads via MiXCR and lists one record per CDR3 protein. The sample holds 800,000 or so distinct CDR3 sequences, 35% to 40% seen once. Sequenced material: blood. Receptor source: a man between 18 and 35 years old with Graves' hyperthyroidism.

The CDR3 is CASRPEGFNYEQYF. The CDR3 nucleotides are TGTGCCAGTAGACCCGAAGGTTTCAACTACGAGCAGTACTTC. This sequence joins TRBV12-3 or TRBV12-4 and TRBJ2-7; D gene uncertain. This CDR3 is built from 14 residues. Between the trimmed V and J ends, which lost 9 bases and 3 bases, there was a span of 18 bases.

The V and J genes are TRBV6-1 and TRBJ2-2; tentative D call: TRBD2 (6 bases). The CDR3 is made up of 15 amino acids. Trimming cost V 4 bases and J 5 bases, with 14 bases left between them. The germline V gene encodes CDR1 MNHNS and CDR2 SASEGT. CDR3 in DNA: TGTGCCAGCAGTGTGGAGGGTATTGGGACCGGGGAGCTGTTTTTT. Translating it yields CASSVEGIGTGELFF.

This clonotype was observed a few times. The chain employs TRBV9 and TRBJ2-5; 8 nucleotides agree with TRBD2. The CDR3 consists of 14 residues. The germline V gene has CDR1 SGDLS and CDR2 YYNGEE. V gave up 2 bases and J gave up 7 bases; unmatched junction bases: 7. The CDR3, as DNA: TGTGCCAGCAGCGTCGGGGGGGCCCCAGGGACCCAGTACTTC. Its protein is CASSVGGAPGTQYF. The full variable domain, rest sourced from reference TRBV9 and TRBJ2-5, is DSGVTQTPKHLITATGQRVTLRCSPRSGDLSVYWYQQSLDQGLQFLIQYYNGEERAKGNILERFSAQQFPDLHSELNLSSLELGDSALYFCASSVGGAPGTQYFGPGTRLLVL.

A few counts support this clonotype. V gene TRBV12-3 or TRBV12-4 combines with J gene TRBJ1-1; D remains unclear. With 1 base removed from V and 10 bases from J, the gap between germline ends came to 10 bases. The CDR3 is 12 residues long. The CDR3 sequence: CASSLEEGLAFF. CDR3 DNA: TGTGCCAGCAGTTTAGAAGAGGGCTTAGCTTTCTTT.

CDR3 nucleotides: TGCAGCGTTGAAGAAGGGGCCTACACCTTC. Protein: CSVEEGAYTF. The V gene is TRBV29-1, the J gene TRBJ1-2; D is perhaps TRBD1 (5 bases). The CDR3 spans 10 residues. V was trimmed by 0 bases and J by 10 bases, leaving 6 bases between them. Germline values: CDR1 SQVTM, CDR2 ANQGSEA.

This chain joins TRBV19 and TRBJ2-7; 7 bases fit TRBD1. Germline values: CDR1 LNHDA, CDR2 SQIVND (reference sequence). The J segment lost 3 bases and the V segment lost 3 bases, leaving 5 bases of the junction unmatched. CDR3 length equals 14 residues. The CDR3 here is CASSMAQGVYEQYF. The CDR3 DNA sequence: TGTGCCAGTAGTATGGCTCAGGGGGTCTACGAGCAGTACTTC.

This clonotype appeared a single time. A read error is possible here, since a much larger clone lies one base away. This chain links TRBV2 with TRBJ1-3; TRBD1 is a possible D gene (5 bases). Trimming cost V 6 bases and J 4 bases, with 16 bases left between them. The CDR3 covers 15 residues. In germline, CDR1 is SNHLY, CDR2 FYNNEI. The CDR3 loop is CASRSAGAGGNTIYF. The DNA of the CDR3 is TGTGCCAGCAGGAGCGCCGGGGCAGGGGGAAACACCATATATTTT.

This sequence joins TRBV29-1 and TRBJ2-7; D might be TRBD1 or TRBD2, each matching 5 bases. The CDR3 is 10 residues long. Trimming took 4 bases from V and 7 from J, leaving 8 bases between them. CDR1 is SQVTM, CDR2 ANQGSEA, per germline. CDR3 DNA sequence: TGCAGCGTTGTAGGGGAGGAGCAGTACTTC. Its translation is CSVVGEEQYF.

The V call is TRBV10-3, the J call TRBJ2-5; TRBD1 is a possible D gene (5 bases). This CDR3 is 15 amino acids long. In germline, CDR1 is ENHRY, CDR2 SYGVKD. V shed 10 bases and J shed 0 bases, with 18 bases lying between them. The chain's CDR3 is CASSLSGAYQETQYF. CDR3 coding DNA: TGTGCCAGCAGCCTTTCTGGGGCGTACCAAGAGACCCAGTACTTC.

The rearrangement joins TRBV6-5 to TRBJ2-7; TRBD1 might be the D (5 bases). V lost 2 bases and J lost 2, with 10 bases in between. The CDR3 spans 14 residues. Germline V lookup: CDR1 MNHEY, CDR2 SVGAGI. The CDR3 region is CASSYTTGTYEQYF. CDR3 nucleotide sequence: TGTGCCAGCAGTTACACCACAGGTACCTACGAGCAGTACTTC.

This chain uses TRBV4-3 with TRBJ2-7; no reliable D call. Germline loops: CDR1 LGHNA, CDR2 YSLEER. CDR3 length: 14 residues. V dropped 0 bases and J dropped 6 bases, with 12 bases sitting between them. The DNA of the CDR3 is TGCGCCAGCAGCCAAGATCGAGGAAGTCCCGAGCAGTACTTC. Its protein product is CASSQDRGSPEQYF.

This clonotype was detected many times. The chain is built from TRBV2 and TRBJ1-5, with D uncertain. Germline values: CDR1 SNHLY, CDR2 FYNNEI. This CDR3 is 16 amino acids long. With 1 base removed from V and 3 bases from J, the gap between germline ends came to 13 bases. CDR3 amino acids: CASSEGVGRHNQPQHF. In nucleotides, the CDR3 is TGTGCCAGCAGTGAAGGGGTGGGCAGACACAATCAGCCCCAGCATTTT.

This clonotype was seen repeatedly, ten times or more. This chain joins TRBV19 and TRBJ2-7; D gene unclear. The V gene's germline CDR1 is LNHDA and CDR2 SQIVND (reference sequence). The CDR3 extends over 13 amino acids. CDR3 region: CASSPGPSYEQYF. The CDR3 coding sequence is TGTGCTAGCAGTCCCGGGCCCTCCTACGAGCAGTACTTC.